The subject of this entry is one T cell receptor beta chain. Its antigen remains unknown. Following RNA extraction, reverse transcription yielded cDNA that acted as the sequencing template. Measured with immunoSEQ multiplex PCR; TCRdb has only the in-frame clones, and not every one. The repertoire holds fewer than 350,000 clones, 58% seen once, with roughly 1.8% in the top ten. Between the trimmed V and J ends, which lost 0 bases and 7 bases, there was a span of 3 bases. CDR1 is SEHNR and CDR2 is FQNEAQ in the germline V gene (reference sequence). The CDR3 extends over 11 amino acids. Treatment specified: oral pan-JAK inhibitor, 5-10 mg twice daily. The data stem from a study of CD8+ T cells in alopecia areata. Study-wide findings and caveats: TCR sharing was clearer in mice than between patients, perhaps partly owing to patient HLA diversity.

The input for sequencing was CD4+ T cells sorted from blood, taken at week 24, from a patient treated with tofacitinib. This clonotype was sampled from a human donor with alopecia areata. This chain uses TRBV7-9 with TRBJ2-5, with D unresolved. The CDR3 region is CASSLAVTQYF. In DNA, the CDR3 is TGTGCCAGCAGCTTAGCGGTGACCCAGTACTTC.